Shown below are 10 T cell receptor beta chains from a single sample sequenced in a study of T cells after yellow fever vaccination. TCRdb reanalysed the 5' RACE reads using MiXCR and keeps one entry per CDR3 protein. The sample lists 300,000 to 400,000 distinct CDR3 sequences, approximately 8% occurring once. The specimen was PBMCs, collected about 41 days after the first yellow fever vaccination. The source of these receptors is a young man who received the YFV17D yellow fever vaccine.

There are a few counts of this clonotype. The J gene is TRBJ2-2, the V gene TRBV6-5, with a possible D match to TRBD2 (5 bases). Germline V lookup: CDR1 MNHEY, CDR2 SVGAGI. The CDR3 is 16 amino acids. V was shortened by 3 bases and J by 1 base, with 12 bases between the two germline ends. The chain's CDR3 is CASSYSPGENTGELFF. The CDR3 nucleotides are TGTGCCAGCAGTTATTCCCCCGGGGAGAACACCGGGGAGCTGTTTTTT.

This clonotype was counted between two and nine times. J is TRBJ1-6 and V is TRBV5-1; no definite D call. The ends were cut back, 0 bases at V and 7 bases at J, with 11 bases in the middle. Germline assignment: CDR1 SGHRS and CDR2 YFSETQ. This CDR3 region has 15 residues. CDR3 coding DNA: TGCGCCAGCAGCTTGGACAGATTTACGAATTCACCCCTCCACTTT. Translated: CASSLDRFTNSPLHF.

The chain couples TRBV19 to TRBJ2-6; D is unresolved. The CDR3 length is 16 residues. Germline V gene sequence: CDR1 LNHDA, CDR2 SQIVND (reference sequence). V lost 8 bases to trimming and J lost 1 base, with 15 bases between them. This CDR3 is CASWGRSKSGANVLTF. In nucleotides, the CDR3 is TGTGCCAGTTGGGGTAGGAGCAAATCTGGGGCCAACGTCCTGACTTTC.

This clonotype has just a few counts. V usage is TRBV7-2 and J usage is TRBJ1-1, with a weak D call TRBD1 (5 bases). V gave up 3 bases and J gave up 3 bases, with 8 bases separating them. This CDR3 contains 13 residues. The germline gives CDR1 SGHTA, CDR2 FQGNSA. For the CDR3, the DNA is TGTGCCAGCAGCTTCTCGGGGGACACTGAAGCTTTCTTT. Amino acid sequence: CASSFSGDTEAFF.

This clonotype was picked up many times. The CDR3 sequence: CASSQDGFSGGQETQYF. For the CDR3, the DNA is TGTGCCAGCAGCCAAGATGGGTTCAGTGGCGGTCAAGAGACCCAGTACTTC. The rearrangement uses TRBV4-2 and TRBJ2-5; no clear D gene. The germline V and J ends were trimmed by 0 bases and 2 bases, with 16 bases remaining between them. The length of the CDR3 is 17 residues. The germline V gene encodes CDR1 LGHNA and CDR2 YNFKEQ.

As DNA, the CDR3 is TGCGCCAGCAGCCCTCGGAGGGGGGCGAAGAACACTGAAGCTTTCTTT. It is translated as CASSPRRGAKNTEAFF. V gene TRBV4-1 combines with J gene TRBJ1-1; possibly TRBD1 for D (6 bases). The CDR3 contains 16 residues. CDR1 MGHRA and CDR2 YSYEKL come from the germline V gene. V lost 4 bases and J lost 1, with 16 bases in between.

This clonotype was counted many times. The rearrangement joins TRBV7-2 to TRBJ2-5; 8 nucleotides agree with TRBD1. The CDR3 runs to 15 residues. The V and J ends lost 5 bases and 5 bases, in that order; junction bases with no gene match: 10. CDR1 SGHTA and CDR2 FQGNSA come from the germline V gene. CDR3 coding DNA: TGTGCCAGCAGCGCCCCGGACAGGGCGGGGGAGACCCAGTACTTC. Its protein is CASSAPDRAGETQYF.

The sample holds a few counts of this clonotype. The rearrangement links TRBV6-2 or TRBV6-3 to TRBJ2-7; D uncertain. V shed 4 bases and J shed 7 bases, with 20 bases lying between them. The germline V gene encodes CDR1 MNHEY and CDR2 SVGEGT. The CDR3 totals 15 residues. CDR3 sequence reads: CASSFHSVGRGEQYF. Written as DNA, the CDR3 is TGTGCCAGCAGTTTTCATTCGGTTGGACGAGGTGAGCAGTACTTC.

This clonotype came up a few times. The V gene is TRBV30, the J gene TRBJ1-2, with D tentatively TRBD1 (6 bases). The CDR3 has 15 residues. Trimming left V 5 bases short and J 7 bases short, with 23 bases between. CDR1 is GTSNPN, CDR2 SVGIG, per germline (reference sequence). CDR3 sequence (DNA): TGTGCCTGGGGGGGGGCGGGGCAGGGCTTCGCTGGCTACACCTTC. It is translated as CAWGGAGQGFAGYTF.

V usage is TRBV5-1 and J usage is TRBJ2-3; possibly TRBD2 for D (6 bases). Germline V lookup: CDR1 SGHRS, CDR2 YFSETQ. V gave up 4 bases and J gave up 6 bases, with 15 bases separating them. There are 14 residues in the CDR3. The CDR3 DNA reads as TGCGCCAGCAGCCAAGGCGCGGGGACTGATACGCAGTATTTT. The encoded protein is CASSQGAGTDTQYF.